This is a list of T cell receptor beta chains from one sample in a study of cytomegalovirus exposure and HLA in healthy donors. Sequencing used immunoSEQ multiplex PCR; TCRdb keeps in-frame clones, though not all of them. Here the sample spans about 230,000 clones, 80% to 90% being singletons. The source material was PBMCs. The receptors stem from a girl aged 2-10 years in good health and CMV-seronegative. Both conserved end residues are part of each CDR3. Fields, in order: D gene, CDR3 length, V gene, clone size, J gene, CDR3 protein, CDR3 DNA. The D gene is left open where the match is weak. For some rows the clone size is stated as once, few or many, or as a class when expanded; others skip it.

-	12	TRBV5-5	once	TRBJ2-5	CASSQYQETQYF	TGTGCCAGCAGCCAGTACCAAGAGACCCAGTACTTC
-	13	TRBV7-2	-	TRBJ1-1	CASSSYRRAEAFF	TGTGCCAGCAGCTCTTACAGGAGGGCTGAAGCTTTCTTT
-	12	TRBV11-2	-	TRBJ2-5	CASSFLVETQYF	TGTGCCAGCAGCTTCCTCGTGGAGACCCAGTACTTC
TRBD1	13	TRBV25-1	-	TRBJ2-7	CASGDRVTYEQYF	TGTGCCAGCGGGGACAGGGTTACCTACGAGCAGTACTTC
-	10	TRBV30	-	TRBJ1-2	CAWSGSGYTF	TGTGCCTGGAGTGGTAGCGGCTACACCTTC
TRBD2	14	TRBV6-6	-	TRBJ2-1	CATRRGGEYNEQFF	TGTGCCACTCGTCGGGGGGGCGAGTACAATGAGCAGTTCTTC
TRBD1	14	TRBV29-1	-	TRBJ1-1	CSVVKFQGATEAFF	TGCAGCGTTGTAAAGTTTCAGGGGGCCACTGAAGCTTTCTTT
TRBD1	14	TRBV14	-	TRBJ2-3	CASSQGQGEDTQYF	TGTGCCAGCAGCCAGGGACAGGGAGAAGATACGCAGTATTTT
-	15	TRBV9	-	TRBJ2-3	CASSVAEGREDTQYF	TGTGCCAGCAGCGTAGCTGAGGGAAGGGAAGATACGCAGTATTTT
TRBD2	13	TRBV5-6	few	TRBJ2-5	CASSWTSGETQYF	TGTGCCAGCAGCTGGACTAGCGGAGAGACCCAGTACTTC
-	13	TRBV10-3	-	TRBJ1-1	CAISERGEGEAFF	TGTGCCATCAGTGAGAGGGGGGAGGGTGAAGCTTTCTTT
-	13	TRBV21-1	-	TRBJ2-7	CASRGTCSYEQYF	TGTGCCAGCAGAGGGACTTGTTCCTACGAGCAGTACTTC
TRBD2	14	TRBV7-9	-	TRBJ2-7	CASSAGGPPYEQYF	TGTGCCAGCAGCGCGGGGGGCCCCCCCTACGAGCAGTACTTC
TRBD1	16	TRBV7-9	-	TRBJ1-3	CASSLGGGASGNTIYF	TGTGCCAGCAGCTTAGGAGGGGGCGCTTCTGGAAACACCATATATTTT
TRBD1	15	TRBV7-2	-	TRBJ2-7	CASSWRTGGAYEQYF	TGTGCCAGCAGCTGGAGAACAGGGGGCGCATACGAGCAGTACTTC
TRBD1	14	TRBV11-3	once	TRBJ2-7	CASSFSGRDSAQYF	TGTGCCAGCAGCTTTTCCGGCCGGGACAGCGCGCAGTACTTC
-	13	TRBV12-2	-	TRBJ1-1	CASRSRVDTEAFF	TGTGCAAGTCGGAGCAGGGTAGACACTGAAGCTTTCTTT
TRBD2	16	TRBV13	-	TRBJ2-5	CASSRAGGLGRETQYF	TGTGCCAGCAGTCGGGCGGGGGGGCTCGGTAGGGAGACCCAGTACTTC
TRBD1	14	TRBV19	-	TRBJ2-5	CASSTTGGRETQYF	TGTGCCAGTAGTACGACAGGGGGCCGGGAGACCCAGTACTTC
-	16	TRBV5-1	-	TRBJ1-6	CASSLGGGIDNSPLHF	TGCGCCAGCAGCTTGGGCGGAGGGATCGATAATTCACCCCTCCACTTT
TRBD1	15	TRBV19	-	TRBJ1-5	CASQTGSTSNQPQHF	TGTGCCAGCCAGACAGGGTCAACGAGCAATCAGCCCCAGCATTTT
TRBD2	15	TRBV15	few	TRBJ2-7	CATSRLAGELYEQYF	TGTGCCACCAGCAGGTTAGCGGGAGAGTTGTACGAGCAGTACTTC
TRBD2	17	TRBV25-1	-	TRBJ2-7	CASSVHPLAGSSYEQYF	TGTGCCAGCAGTGTTCACCCTCTAGCGGGGAGCTCCTACGAGCAGTACTTC
-	11	TRBV2	-	TRBJ2-5	CASTPARAQYF	TGTGCCAGCACACCCGCCAGGGCCCAGTACTTC
TRBD1	12	TRBV10-2	-	TRBJ1-4	CATGRGREKLFF	TGCGCCACGGGCAGGGGGCGTGAAAAACTGTTTTTT
TRBD2	16	TRBV2	-	TRBJ2-7	CASRSAGGPNSYEQYF	TGTGCCAGCAGATCCGCGGGGGGCCCAAACTCCTACGAGCAGTACTTC
TRBD2	15	TRBV30	few	TRBJ2-5	CAWSVQAGLQETQYF	TGTGCCTGGAGTGTGCAAGCGGGACTACAAGAGACCCAGTACTTC
TRBD2	16	TRBV6-8	-	TRBJ2-1	CASSYSGTSSYNEQFF	TGTGCCAGCAGTTACTCCGGGACTAGCTCCTACAATGAGCAGTTCTTC